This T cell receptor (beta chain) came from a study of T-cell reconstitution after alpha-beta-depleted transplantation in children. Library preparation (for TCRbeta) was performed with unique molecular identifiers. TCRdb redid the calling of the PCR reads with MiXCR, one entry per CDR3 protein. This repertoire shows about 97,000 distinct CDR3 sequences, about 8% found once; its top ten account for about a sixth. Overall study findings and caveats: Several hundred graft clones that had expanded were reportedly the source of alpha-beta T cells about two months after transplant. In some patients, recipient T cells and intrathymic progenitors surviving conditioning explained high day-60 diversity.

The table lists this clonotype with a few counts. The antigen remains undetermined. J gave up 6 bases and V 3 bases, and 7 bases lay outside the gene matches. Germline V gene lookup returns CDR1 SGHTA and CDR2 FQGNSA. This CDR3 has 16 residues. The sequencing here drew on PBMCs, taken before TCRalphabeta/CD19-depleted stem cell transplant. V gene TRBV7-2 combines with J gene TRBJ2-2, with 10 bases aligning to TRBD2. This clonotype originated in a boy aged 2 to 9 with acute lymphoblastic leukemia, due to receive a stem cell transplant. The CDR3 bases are TGTGCCAGCAGCTTTAGGAGCGGGGGGGCAGCCGGGGAGCTGTTTTTT. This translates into CASSFRSGGAAGELFF. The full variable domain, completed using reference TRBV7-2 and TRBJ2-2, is GAGVSQSPSNKVTEKGKDVELRCDPISGHTALYWYRQSLGQGLEFLIYFQGNSAPDKSGLPSDRFSAERTGGSVSTLTIQRTQQEDSAVYLCASSFRSGGAAGELFFGEGSRLTVL.